Below, 17 T cell receptor beta chains from the same sample are listed, as sequenced in a study of vaccination effects on CD4 cells after COVID-19. The protocol was immunoSEQ multiplex PCR, while the TCRdb copy is restricted to in-frame clones and leaves out a portion. The sample contains 40,000 to 50,000 clones, 65% to 75% of which appear only once. Before any sequencing was done, the ViraFEST assay used viral peptide pools to expand antigen-specific CD4+ T cells. Subsequent to 10 days of culture, CD4+ T cells were isolated. Two doses of either BNT162b2 or mRNA-1273 were given to each participant. Their antigens are not known. The sequencing here drew on CD4+ T cells from PBMCs cultured with HCoV-OC43 spike peptides, taken after COVID-19 vaccination. Described subset: HCoV-OC43 spike overlapping peptide pool stimulation. These receptors were obtained from a human donor who received a COVID-19 vaccine.

V and J are TRBV9 and TRBJ2-5, with D possibly being TRBD2 (6 bases). Germline V gene lookup returns CDR1 SGDLS and CDR2 YYNGEE. V gave up 3 bases and J gave up 1 base, with 10 bases separating them. CDR3 length equals 14 residues. The CDR3 DNA sequence: TGTGCCAGCAGCGCCCGGGACTTCCAAGAGACCCAGTACTTC. Translating gives CASSARDFQETQYF.

The chain joins TRBV6-5 to TRBJ1-6; tentatively, D is TRBD1 (6 bases). The CDR3 is 15 amino acids. The ends were cut back, 6 bases at V and 6 bases at J, with 15 bases in the middle. Germline CDR1 is MNHEY and CDR2 is SVGAGI. CDR3 in amino acids: CASRRRTEANSPLHF. In nucleotides, the CDR3 is TGTGCCAGCAGGCGACGGACAGAAGCTAATTCACCCCTCCACTTT.

This clone was counted only a few times. V is TRBV10-3 and J is TRBJ2-1; 8 nucleotides agree with TRBD2. V was pared by 10 bases and J by 8 bases, with 10 bases of the junction left unmatched. Germline CDR1 reads ENHRY; CDR2 reads SYGVKD. The CDR3 has 13 amino acids. CDR3 bases: TGTGCCACCCTCGGGACTAGTTCTCATGAGCAGTTCTTC. It translates to CATLGTSSHEQFF.

V is TRBV5-6 and J is TRBJ2-7; weak D call: TRBD1 (5 bases). The CDR3 runs 13 residues. Germline V gene lookup returns CDR1 SGHDT and CDR2 YYEEEE. Between the trimmed V and J ends, which lost 1 base and 3 bases, there was a span of 8 bases. DNA of the CDR3: TGTGCCAGCAGCTTGTACAGGAGCTACGAGCAGTACTTC. Its translation: CASSLYRSYEQYF.

V and J are TRBV7-8 and TRBJ2-2, with 8 positions matching TRBD2. CDR1 and CDR2 from the germline V gene are SGHVS and FQNEAQ. The V segment lost 1 base and the J segment 4 bases; nucleotides outside the gene matches: 5. The length of the CDR3 is 16 residues. This CDR3 reads CASSLEPGGATGELFF. In nucleotides, the CDR3 is TGTGCCAGCAGCTTAGAGCCCGGGGGGGCCACCGGGGAGCTGTTTTTT.

The V and J genes are TRBV24-1 and TRBJ2-5, with D perhaps matching TRBD2 (6 bases). Germline V gene sequence: CDR1 KGHDR, CDR2 SFDVKD. There are 14 residues in the CDR3. V lost 5 bases and J lost 4, with 13 bases in between. CDR3: CATSGSRDSETQYF. CDR3 coding DNA: TGTGCCACCAGTGGATCGAGGGACTCAGAGACCCAGTACTTC.

This chain uses TRBV6-5 with TRBJ1-2; D not resolved. The CDR3 has 12 amino acids. The germline V gene has CDR1 MNHEY and CDR2 SVGAGI. V was cut by 10 bases and J by 0 bases, with 9 bases left in between. DNA for the CDR3: TGTGCCACTGCAAGAGCTAACTATGGCTACACCTTC. It is translated as CATARANYGYTF.

The chain combines TRBV10-1 with TRBJ1-6; TRBD1 aligns across 7 bases. The ends lost 3 bases at V and 11 bases at J; junction bases unmatched: 7. Germline-derived CDR1 and CDR2 are WNHNN and SYGVQD (reference sequence). This CDR3 spans 14 amino acids. The CDR3: CASSDGQEVAPLHF. CDR3 DNA: TGCGCCAGCAGTGACGGACAGGAGGTCGCACCCCTCCACTTT.

V gene TRBV7-6 combines with J gene TRBJ1-1; the D is unclear. This CDR3 has 12 residues. The germline V and J ends were trimmed by 1 base and 10 bases, with 10 bases remaining between them. The germline CDR1 and CDR2 sequences are SGHVS and FNYEAQ. The CDR3 bases are TGTGCCAGCAGCTTAGAAGTCGGGAGAGCTTTCTTT. Translated, it gives CASSLEVGRAFF.

The chain is built from TRBV13 and TRBJ2-3, with TRBD2 identical over 12 bases. The V and J ends lost 6 bases and 4 bases, in that order; junction bases with no gene match: 14. The CDR3 is 18 residues long. Per germline, CDR1 PRHDT and CDR2 FYEKMQ (reference sequence). The CDR3 region is CASSETSGSFLPSDTQYF. CDR3 bases: TGTGCCAGCAGTGAGACTAGCGGGAGCTTTCTTCCCTCAGATACGCAGTATTTT.

This chain links TRBV10-2 with TRBJ2-5, with TRBD1 as a possible D gene (6 bases). Germline V lookup: CDR1 WSHSY, CDR2 SAAADI. Trimming removed 5 bases at V and 5 bases at J, with 9 bases between. The CDR3 is 12 residues long. The CDR3 nucleotides read TGCGCCAGCAGTCAACAGGGCGAGACCCAGTACTTC. Translated: CASSQQGETQYF.

The V gene is TRBV18, the J gene TRBJ1-2; D call uncertain. Germline CDR1 is KGHSH and CDR2 is LQKENI. CDR3 length equals 13 residues. Trimming took 2 bases from V and 4 from J, leaving 8 bases between them. CDR3 nucleotides: TGTGCCAGCTCACCAGACGTCCGCTATGGCTACACCTTC. It codes for CASSPDVRYGYTF.

The J gene is TRBJ2-4, the V gene TRBV27, with 8 bases identical to TRBD1. Germline lookup yields CDR1 MNHEY and CDR2 SMNVEV (reference sequence). J was trimmed by 7 bases and V by 5 bases; bases with no gene match: 4. CDR3 length: 13 amino acids. Here the CDR3 DNA reads TGTGCCAGCAGTGTGGACAGGGAGAACATTCAGTACTTC. Protein product: CASSVDRENIQYF.

The chain carries TRBV3-1 (or the pseudogene TRBV3-2) and TRBJ2-7; 12 bases are shared with TRBD2. J lost 2 bases, V lost 0 bases, and 2 bases had no gene match. The germline V gene encodes CDR1 LGHDT and CDR2 YNNKEL (reference sequence). The CDR3 length is 16 residues. The DNA for the CDR3 is TGTGCCAGCAGCCAAGAGAGGACTAGCGGGGCCTACGAGCAGTACTTC. Its translation is CASSQERTSGAYEQYF.

This chain connects TRBV5-4 to TRBJ1-6; unclear D gene. This CDR3 region has 12 residues. The V end lost 6 bases, the J end lost 3 bases, and 4 bases lay between the germline ends. Germline V gene sequence: CDR1 SGHNT, CDR2 YYREEE (reference sequence). The CDR3 loop reads CASTIYNSPLHF. The CDR3 region has the DNA TGTGCCAGCACGATCTATAATTCACCCCTCCACTTT.

V is TRBV29-1 and J is TRBJ1-5, with D unclear. CDR3 length equals 12 residues. Germline V gene sequence: CDR1 SQVTM, CDR2 ANQGSEA. The V end was cut by 5 bases, the J end by 5 bases, with 10 bases between. CDR3 DNA: TGCAGCGTTACCTTTGGTGATCAGCCCCAGCATTTT. Translation gives CSVTFGDQPQHF.

This chain links TRBV6-5 with TRBJ1-2; tentative D call: TRBD1 (6 bases). CDR1 is MNHEY and CDR2 is SVGAGI in the germline V gene. Deletions cut 8 bases from V and 10 bases from J, with 17 bases between. This CDR3 is 12 amino acids long. The CDR3 protein is CASGDNRAAYTF. The DNA of the CDR3 is TGTGCCAGCGGGGATAACAGGGCAGCCTACACCTTC.